This T cell receptor beta chain appears in the sequencing data of a study of early T cells in non-severe SARS-CoV-2 infection. Study at large: It was bulk RNA from unsorted whole blood that was sequenced, and the chains were unpaired. Whole-study findings and limits: VDJdb matches were skewed toward anti-spike CD8 T cell responses.

This clonotype was seen more than once but under ten times. The antigen remains undetermined. The library protocol tagged individual cDNA molecules with unique molecular identifiers. TCRdb re-called the 5' RACE reads through MiXCR, storing one row per CDR3 protein. The sample includes tens of thousands of distinct CDR3 sequences, around 8% seen only once; the top ten take roughly 8.8%. CDR1 LNHDA and CDR2 SQIVND come from the germline V gene (reference sequence). The ends were cut back, 7 bases at V and 2 bases at J, with 20 bases in the middle. The CDR3 covers 16 residues. The sequence was collected from an adult who was a healthcare worker with PCR-confirmed SARS-CoV-2 infection or an uninfected control (not recorded which). This rearrangement joins TRBV19 to TRBJ1-2; no firm D call. The specimen sequenced was whole blood. CDR3 nucleotide sequence: TGTGCCAGTAATACTGAGCCCGGGCAGCTCAACTATGGCTACACCTTC. It codes for CASNTEPGQLNYGYTF.